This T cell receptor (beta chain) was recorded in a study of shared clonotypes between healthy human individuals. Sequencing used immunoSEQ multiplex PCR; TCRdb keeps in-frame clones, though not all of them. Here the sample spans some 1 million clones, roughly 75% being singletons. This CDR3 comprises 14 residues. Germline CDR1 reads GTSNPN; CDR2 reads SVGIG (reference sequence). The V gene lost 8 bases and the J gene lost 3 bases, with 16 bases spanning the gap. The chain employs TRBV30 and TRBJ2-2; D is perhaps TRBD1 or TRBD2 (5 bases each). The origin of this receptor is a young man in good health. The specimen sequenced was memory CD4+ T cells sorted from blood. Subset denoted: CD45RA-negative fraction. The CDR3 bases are TGTGCCCGCACGAGGGGATTTGACACCGGGGAGCTGTTTTTT. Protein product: CARTRGFDTGELFF.